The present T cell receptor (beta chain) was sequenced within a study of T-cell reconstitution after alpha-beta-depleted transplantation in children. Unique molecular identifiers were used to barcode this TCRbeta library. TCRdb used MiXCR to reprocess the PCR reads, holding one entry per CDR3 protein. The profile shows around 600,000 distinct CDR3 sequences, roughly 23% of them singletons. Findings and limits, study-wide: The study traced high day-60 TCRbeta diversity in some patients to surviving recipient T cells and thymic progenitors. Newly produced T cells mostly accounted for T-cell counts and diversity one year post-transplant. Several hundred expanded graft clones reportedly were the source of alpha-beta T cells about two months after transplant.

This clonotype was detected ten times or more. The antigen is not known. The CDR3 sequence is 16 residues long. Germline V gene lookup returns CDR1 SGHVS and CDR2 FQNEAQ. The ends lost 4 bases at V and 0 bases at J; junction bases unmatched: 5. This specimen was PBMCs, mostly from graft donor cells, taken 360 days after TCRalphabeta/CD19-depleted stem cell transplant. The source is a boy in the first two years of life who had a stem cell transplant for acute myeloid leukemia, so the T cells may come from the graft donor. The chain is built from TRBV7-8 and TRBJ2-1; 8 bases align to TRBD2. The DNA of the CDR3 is TGTGCCAGCAGCTCCCATAGCGGGGTCTCCTACAATGAGCAGTTCTTC. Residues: CASSSHSGVSYNEQFF.